This T cell receptor beta chain was sequenced for a study of T cells in Graves' hyperthyroidism and ophthalmopathy (dated by TCRdb to between 2019 and 2020). About the investigation overall: Peripheral blood samples were taken at the time of initial diagnosis, prior to any treatment. In roughly six Graves' hyperthyroidism patients, the study also compared T-cell repertoires from thyroid tissue with T-cell repertoires from blood. An independent validation cohort of around 20 hyperthyroidism patients and roughly 16 patients who later progressed to ophthalmopathy tested prospective prediction of ophthalmopathy. To identify distinguishing TCR V-J signatures, a discovery cohort of some 100 patients was used, comprising some 45 with Graves' ophthalmopathy and 57 with stable Graves' hyperthyroidism. After sampling, hyperthyroidism patients received methimazole starting at 30 mg daily, and ophthalmopathy patients received high-dose intravenous methylprednisolone. The paper reports TCR Vbeta CDR3 sequencing of approximately 140 peripheral blood samples: around 45 ophthalmopathy, around 80 hyperthyroidism and about 17 progressor patients. For training and testing, the roughly 93 patients in the discovery cohort were randomly divided in a 7:3 ratio.

The TCR beta CDR3 regions were amplified from RNA transcripts. For the first round of RT-PCR on the TCR CDR3, the HTBI primer set was used together with the Qiagen OneStep RT-PCR kit. Libraries were constructed in a second round of multiplex PCR, after which size selection and purification were carried out. Libraries were sequenced paired-end with 100 bp reads on an Illumina HiSeq2000. Concerning the study's data processing: Raw data were processed with SOAPnuke, discarding reads with adapters, uncalled bases, mean Phred below 15, or no exact constant-primer or identifier match. COPE v1.2.5 was used to merge the high-quality paired reads, and each unique nucleotide sequence was defined as a clonotype. MiTCR v1.1 was used to align clonotypes to the IMGT TRBV, TRBD and TRBJ reference segments. Only V-J combinations with frequency above 0.0001, covering about 99% of repertoires, were analysed. The TCS score was defined as the ratio of F50 (clonal expansion) to E x V (chaos), calculated using BLOSUM62-based TCRdist between CDR3 peptides within each V-J. Welch's t-statistics and random forest reduced around 510 V-J features to under 15, which were used in a naive Bayes classifier (R e1071). TCRdb handled the public reads itself, with Q25 trimming in fastp and clone calling in MiXCR, and kept productive beta chains. CDR3 protein sequences are deduplicated, and each keeps its most common genes and DNA. Clone size and V and J calls follow TCRdb, not the original study. The sample includes 550,000 to 800,000 distinct CDR3 sequences, with around 16% observed a single time. Together, the top ten hold about 16% of the sample.

On the study overall, not on this receptor specifically: In cross-validation, a model built on a 13 V-J signature told ophthalmopathy apart from stable hyperthyroidism with 85% to 90% sensitivity and roughly 82% specificity, and in testing the same model reached 80%/75%. In validation, the model predicted progression to ophthalmopathy with 65% to 71% sensitivity and around 72% specificity, a median of around 6.6 months before onset. No statistical method was used to fix the sample size in advance, and group allocation was not hidden from the investigators. Blood samples also contained most of the expanded thyroid clonotypes (frequency above 0.001), which suggests that blood repertoires may reflect thyroid immune responses.

Stable Graves' hyperthyroidism was defined as the absence of progression to ophthalmopathy over 18 months of follow-up. Hyperthyroidism patients were aged 18 to 65 years and newly diagnosed, with disease duration of less than 2 months. Patients with uncontrolled infections, other autoimmune diseases, pregnancy or lactation were excluded. Diagnoses were established on the basis of clinical symptoms, serum thyroxine and TRAb, thyroid ultrasound, and orbital computed tomography. Ficoll-Paque density gradient centrifugation was used to isolate PBMCs from about 10 ml of fresh peripheral blood. Trizol reagent was used to extract total RNA, and RNA quality was then checked on an Agilent 2100 Bioanalyzer. The junction shows trimming of 6 bases on V and 2 bases on J, and the gene matches do not reach 10 bases of it. From the germline V gene (reference sequence), CDR1 is DFQATT and CDR2 is SNEGSKA. The CDR3 runs 15 residues from the cysteine to the phenylalanine. The DNA shown is the 45-base CDR3, in frame from base 1.

In the case of this clonotype: The target of this receptor is not known. Base quality data are lacking; no much larger clone is found one base away.

The receptor was isolated from a man aged 50 to 59 with Graves' hyperthyroidism. The specimen sequenced was blood. The chain is encoded by TRBV20-1 joined to TRBJ2-3; TRBD2 matches 8 bases in the middle. CDR3 reads: CSAVGRSGATDTQYF. At the DNA level, the sequence is TGCAGTGCCGTAGGACGTAGCGGGGCCACAGATACGCAGTATTTT.